A single T cell receptor (beta chain) is shown here with its context. Antigen unknown. CDR3 size: 14 residues. The V gene lost 7 bases and the J gene lost 7 bases, with 17 bases spanning the gap. CDR1 PRHDT and CDR2 FYEKMQ come from the germline V gene (reference sequence). The record originates from a study of cytomegalovirus exposure and HLA in healthy donors. Study-wide context: Early release data held tens of millions of unique TCRs from HLA-typed donors.

General study results and limits: In all likelihood, a cluster of highly shared sequence variants was a sequencing artifact.

PCR primers comprised 60 Vbeta and 13 Jbeta primers. Method: immunoSEQ multiplex PCR; TCRdb's copy keeps in-frame clones and lacks some. The sample shows around 200,000 clones, approximately 80% of them seen only once. This TCR was recovered from a woman in her fifties or sixties in good health and CMV-seropositive. Sequencing was carried out using PBMCs. The chain links TRBV13 to TRBJ2-1, with D tentatively TRBD1 (5 bases). The CDR3 loop is CASISGQGGNEQFF. Here the CDR3 DNA reads TGTGCCAGCATATCAGGCCAGGGTGGGAATGAGCAGTTCTTC.